The T cell receptor (beta chain) described here comes from a study of human T cells and chemical hapten exposure. Across the whole study: Per-sample TCR yield variability stemmed mainly from small pooled library volume differences.

This clonotype was detected a few times. TCRdb independently ran MiXCR on the RACE reads; one entry per CDR3 protein. The repertoire consists of fewer than 60,000 distinct CDR3 sequences, with 9.3% occurring once and the leading ten covering around 4%. Stated time point: patch test 1, 2 weeks after DPC sensitization. The treatment denotes: therapeutic diphenylcyclopropenone sensitization with weekly scalp DPC. Unfractionated whole blood was the source from which total RNA was extracted. Trimming took 6 bases from V and 6 from J; bases not matched to a gene: 2. The CDR3 sequence is 14 residues long. Germline lookup yields CDR1 DFQATT and CDR2 SNEGSKA (reference sequence).

The chain joins TRBV20-1 to TRBJ2-2, with 15 bases fitting TRBD2. The source was whole blood, collected in connection with sensitization to the hapten diphenylcyclopropenone (DPC). This TCR was recovered from a woman aged 45-65 years with alopecia areata. Some clones in this sample may be carry-over from other donors' samples. CDR3 in amino acids: CSARTSGRAGELFF. In nucleotides, the CDR3 is TGCAGTGCAAGGACTAGCGGGAGGGCCGGGGAGCTGTTTTTT.